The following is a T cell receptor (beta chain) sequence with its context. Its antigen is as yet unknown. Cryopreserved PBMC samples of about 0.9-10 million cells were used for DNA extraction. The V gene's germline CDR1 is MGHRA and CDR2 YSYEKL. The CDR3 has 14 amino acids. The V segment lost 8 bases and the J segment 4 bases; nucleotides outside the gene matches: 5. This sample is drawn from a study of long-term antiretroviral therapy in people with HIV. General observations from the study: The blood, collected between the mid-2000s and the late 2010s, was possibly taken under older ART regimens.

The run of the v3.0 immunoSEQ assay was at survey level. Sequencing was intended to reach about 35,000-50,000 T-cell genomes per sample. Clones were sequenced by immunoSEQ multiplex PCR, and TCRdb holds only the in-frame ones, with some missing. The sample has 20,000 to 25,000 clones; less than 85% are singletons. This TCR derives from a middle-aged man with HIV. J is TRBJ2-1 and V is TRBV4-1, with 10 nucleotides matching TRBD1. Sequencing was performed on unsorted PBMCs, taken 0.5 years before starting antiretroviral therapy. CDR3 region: CASGTGEGYNEQFF. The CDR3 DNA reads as TGCGCCAGCGGGACAGGGGAAGGGTACAATGAGCAGTTCTTC.